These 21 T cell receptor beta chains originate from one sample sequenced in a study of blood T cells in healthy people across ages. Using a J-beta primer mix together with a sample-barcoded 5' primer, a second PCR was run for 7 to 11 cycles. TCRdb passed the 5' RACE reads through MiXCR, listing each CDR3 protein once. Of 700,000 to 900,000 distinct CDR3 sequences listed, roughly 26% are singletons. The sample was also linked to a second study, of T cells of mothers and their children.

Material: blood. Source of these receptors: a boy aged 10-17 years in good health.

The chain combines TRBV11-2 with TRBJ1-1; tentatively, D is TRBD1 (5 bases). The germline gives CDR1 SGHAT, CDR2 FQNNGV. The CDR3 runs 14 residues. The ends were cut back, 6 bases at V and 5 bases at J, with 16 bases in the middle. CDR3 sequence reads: CASSSSGGTTEAFF. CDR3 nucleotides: TGTGCCAGCAGTTCCTCAGGAGGGACGACTGAAGCTTTCTTT.

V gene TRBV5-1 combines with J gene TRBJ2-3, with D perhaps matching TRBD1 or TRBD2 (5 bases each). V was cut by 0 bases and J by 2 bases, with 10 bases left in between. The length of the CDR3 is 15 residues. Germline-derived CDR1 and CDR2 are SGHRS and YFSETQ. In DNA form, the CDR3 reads TGCGCCAGCAGCTTGGCGGGACCGCACACAGATACGCAGTATTTT. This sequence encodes CASSLAGPHTDTQYF.

CDR3 nucleotide sequence: TGTGCCAGCAGTTACCTCCTAGCGGGGGCCAATGAGCAGTTCTTC. As protein: CASSYLLAGANEQFF. V is TRBV7-3 and J is TRBJ2-1, with 10 bases identical to TRBD2. Germline trimming cut 6 bases from V and 6 bases from J; bases unmatched to any gene: 8. The CDR3 totals 15 residues. Germline CDR1 SGHTA, CDR2 FQGTGA. Using reference TRBV7-3 and TRBJ2-1 for the parts outside the CDR3, the full variable domain is GAGVSQTPSNKVTEKGKYVELRCDPISGHTALYWYRQSLGQGPEFLIYFQGTGAADDSGLPNDRFFAVRPEGSVSTLKIQRTERGDSAVYLCASSYLLAGANEQFFGPGTRLTVL.

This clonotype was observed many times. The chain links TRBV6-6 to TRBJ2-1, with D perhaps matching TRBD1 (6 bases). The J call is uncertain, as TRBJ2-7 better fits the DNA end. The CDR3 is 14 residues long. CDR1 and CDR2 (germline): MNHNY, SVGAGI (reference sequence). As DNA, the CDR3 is TGTGCCAGCAGTTATGGGGGCAGATCCTACGAGCAGTACTTC. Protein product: CASSYGGRSYEQYF.

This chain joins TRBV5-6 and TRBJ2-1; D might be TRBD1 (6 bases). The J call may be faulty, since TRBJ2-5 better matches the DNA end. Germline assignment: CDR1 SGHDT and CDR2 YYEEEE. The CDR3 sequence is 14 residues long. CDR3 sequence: CASSRRDTQETQYF. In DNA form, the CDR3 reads TGTGCCAGCAGCCGCCGGGACACCCAAGAGACCCAGTACTTC.

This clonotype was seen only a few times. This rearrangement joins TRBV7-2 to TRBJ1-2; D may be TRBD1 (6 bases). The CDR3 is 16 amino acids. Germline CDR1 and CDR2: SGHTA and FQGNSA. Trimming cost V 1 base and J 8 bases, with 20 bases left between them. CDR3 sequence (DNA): TGTGCCAGCAGCTTAGATAGAGGGGGAGGCCCCAGCGGCTACACCTTC. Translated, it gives CASSLDRGGGPSGYTF.

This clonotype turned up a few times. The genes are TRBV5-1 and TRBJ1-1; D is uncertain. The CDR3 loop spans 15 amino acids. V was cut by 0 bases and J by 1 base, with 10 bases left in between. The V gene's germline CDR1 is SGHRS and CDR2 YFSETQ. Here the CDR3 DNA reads TGCGCCAGCAGCTTGGTGGGCAGCTGGAACACTGAAGCTTTCTTT. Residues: CASSLVGSWNTEAFF.

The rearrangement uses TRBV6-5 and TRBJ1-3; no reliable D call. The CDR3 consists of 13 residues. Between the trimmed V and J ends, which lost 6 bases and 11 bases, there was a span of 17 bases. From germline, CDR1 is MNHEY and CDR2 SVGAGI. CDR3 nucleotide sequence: TGTGCCAGCAGCCGCCTTGGATATGAAGCCATATATTTT. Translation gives CASSRLGYEAIYF.

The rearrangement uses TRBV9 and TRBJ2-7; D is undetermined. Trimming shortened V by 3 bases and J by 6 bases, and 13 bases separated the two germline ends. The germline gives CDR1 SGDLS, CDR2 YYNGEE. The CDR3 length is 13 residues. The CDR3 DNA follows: TGTGCCAGCAGCGGCGACTTGTATGGCGAGCAGTACTTC. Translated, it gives CASSGDLYGEQYF.

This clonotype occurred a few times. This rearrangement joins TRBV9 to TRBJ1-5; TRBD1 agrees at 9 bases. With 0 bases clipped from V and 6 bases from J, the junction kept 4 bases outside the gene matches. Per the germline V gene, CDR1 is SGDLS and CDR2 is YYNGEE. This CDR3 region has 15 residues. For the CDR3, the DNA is TGTGCCAGCAGCGTAGGGGACAGGGAATTTCAGCCCCAGCATTTT. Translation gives CASSVGDREFQPQHF.

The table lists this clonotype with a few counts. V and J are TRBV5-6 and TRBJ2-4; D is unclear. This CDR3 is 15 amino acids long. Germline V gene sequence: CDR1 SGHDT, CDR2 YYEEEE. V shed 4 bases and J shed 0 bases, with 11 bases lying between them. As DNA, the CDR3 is TGTGCCAGCAGCCCCCTCCAGTTAGCCAAAAACATTCAGTACTTC. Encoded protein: CASSPLQLAKNIQYF. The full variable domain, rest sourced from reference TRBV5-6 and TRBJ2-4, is DAGVTQSPTHLIKTRGQQVTLRCSPKSGHDTVSWYQQALGQGPQFIFQYYEEEERQRGNFPDRFSGHQFPNYSSELNVNALLLGDSALYLCASSPLQLAKNIQYFGAGTRLSVL.

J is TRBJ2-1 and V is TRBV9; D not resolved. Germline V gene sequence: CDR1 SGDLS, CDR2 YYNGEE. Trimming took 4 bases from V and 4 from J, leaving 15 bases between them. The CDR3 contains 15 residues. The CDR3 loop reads CASSPRALSYNEQFF. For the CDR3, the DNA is TGTGCCAGCAGCCCCCGGGCCCTCAGTTACAATGAGCAGTTCTTC.

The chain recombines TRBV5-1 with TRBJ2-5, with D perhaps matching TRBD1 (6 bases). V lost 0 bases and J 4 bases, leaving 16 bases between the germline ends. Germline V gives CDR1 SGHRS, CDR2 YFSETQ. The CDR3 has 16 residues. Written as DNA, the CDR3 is TGCGCCAGCAGCTTGGATGGCAGGGGCGCGACAGAGACCCAGTACTTC. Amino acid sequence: CASSLDGRGATETQYF.

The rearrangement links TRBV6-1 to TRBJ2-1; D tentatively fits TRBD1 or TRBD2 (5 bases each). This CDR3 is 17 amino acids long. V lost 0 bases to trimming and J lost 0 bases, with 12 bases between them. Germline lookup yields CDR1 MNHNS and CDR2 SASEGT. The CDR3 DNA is TGTGCCAGCAGTGAAGCCAGGAAGGGGAGCTCCTACAATGAGCAGTTCTTC. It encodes CASSEARKGSSYNEQFF.

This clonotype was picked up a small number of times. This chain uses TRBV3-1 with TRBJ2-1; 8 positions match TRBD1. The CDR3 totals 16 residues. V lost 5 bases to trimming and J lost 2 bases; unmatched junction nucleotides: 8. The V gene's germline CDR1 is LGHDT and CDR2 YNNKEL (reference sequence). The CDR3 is CASSSLGQVTYNEQFF. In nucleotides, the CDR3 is TGTGCCAGCAGCTCCCTGGGACAGGTTACCTACAATGAGCAGTTCTTC.

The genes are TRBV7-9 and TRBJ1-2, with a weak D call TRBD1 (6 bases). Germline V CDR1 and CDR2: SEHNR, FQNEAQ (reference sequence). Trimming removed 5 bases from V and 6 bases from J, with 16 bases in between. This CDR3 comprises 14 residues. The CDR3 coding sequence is TGTGCCAGCAGCCTAGACCGAGGGGGGAATGGCTACACCTTC. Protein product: CASSLDRGGNGYTF.

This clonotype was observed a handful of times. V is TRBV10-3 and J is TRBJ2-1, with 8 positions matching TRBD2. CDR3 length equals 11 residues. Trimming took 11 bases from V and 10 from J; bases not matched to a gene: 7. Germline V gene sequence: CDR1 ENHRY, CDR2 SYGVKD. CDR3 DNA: TGTGCCCTCGTGGCGGGGGGCGAGCAGTTCTTC. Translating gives CALVAGGEQFF.

The CDR3 loop reads CASSPSPVNTGELFF. DNA for the CDR3: TGCGCCAGCAGCCCGAGCCCGGTAAACACCGGGGAGCTGTTTTTT. The gene calls are TRBV5-1 and TRBJ2-2; no clear D. Trimming took 4 bases from V and 2 from J, leaving 12 bases between them. The CDR3 loop spans 15 amino acids. The germline V gene has CDR1 SGHRS and CDR2 YFSETQ.

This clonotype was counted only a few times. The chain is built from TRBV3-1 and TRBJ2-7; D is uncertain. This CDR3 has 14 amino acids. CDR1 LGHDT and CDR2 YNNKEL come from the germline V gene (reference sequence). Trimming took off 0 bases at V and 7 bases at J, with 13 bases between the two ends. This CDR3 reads CASSQESSHGEQYF. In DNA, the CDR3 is TGTGCCAGCAGCCAAGAAAGTTCCCACGGGGAGCAGTACTTC.

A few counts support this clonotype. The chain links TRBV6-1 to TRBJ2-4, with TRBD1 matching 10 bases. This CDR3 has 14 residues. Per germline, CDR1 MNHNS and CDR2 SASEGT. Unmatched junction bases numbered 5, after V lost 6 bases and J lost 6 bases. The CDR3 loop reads CASRGTGVRNIQYF. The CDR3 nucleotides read TGTGCCAGCAGAGGGACAGGGGTGAGAAACATTCAGTACTTC.

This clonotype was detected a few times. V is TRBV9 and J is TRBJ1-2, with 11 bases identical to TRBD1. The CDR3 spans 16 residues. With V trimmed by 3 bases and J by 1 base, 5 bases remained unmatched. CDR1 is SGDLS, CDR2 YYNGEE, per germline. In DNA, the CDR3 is TGTGCCAGCAGCGAAACTGGGACAGGGGGTAACTATGGCTACACCTTC. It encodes CASSETGTGGNYGYTF.